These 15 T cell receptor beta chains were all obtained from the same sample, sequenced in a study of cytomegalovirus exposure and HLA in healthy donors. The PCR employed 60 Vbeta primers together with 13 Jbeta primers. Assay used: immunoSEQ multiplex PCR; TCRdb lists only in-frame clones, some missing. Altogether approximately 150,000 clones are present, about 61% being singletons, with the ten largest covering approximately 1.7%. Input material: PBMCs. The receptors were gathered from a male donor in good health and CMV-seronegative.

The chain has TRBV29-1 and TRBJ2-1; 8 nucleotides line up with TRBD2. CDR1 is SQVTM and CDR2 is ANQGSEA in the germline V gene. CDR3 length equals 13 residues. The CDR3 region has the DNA TGCACAGTACGGGGGGGGTCCTACAATGAGCAGTTCTTC. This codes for CTVRGGSYNEQFF.

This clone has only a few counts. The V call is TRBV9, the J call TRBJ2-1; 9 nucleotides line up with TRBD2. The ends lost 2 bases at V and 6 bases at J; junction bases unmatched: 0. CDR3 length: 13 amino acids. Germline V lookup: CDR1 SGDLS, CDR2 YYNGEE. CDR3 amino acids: CASSVTSGNEQFF. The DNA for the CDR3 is TGTGCCAGCAGCGTGACTAGCGGCAATGAGCAGTTCTTC.

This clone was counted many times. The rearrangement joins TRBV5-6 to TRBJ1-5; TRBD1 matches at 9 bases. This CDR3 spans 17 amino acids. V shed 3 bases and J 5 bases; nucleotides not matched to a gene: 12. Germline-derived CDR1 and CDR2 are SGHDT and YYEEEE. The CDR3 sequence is CASSYGQGRSLDQPQHF. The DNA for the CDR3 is TGTGCCAGCAGCTACGGACAGGGGAGGTCCTTGGATCAGCCCCAGCATTTT.

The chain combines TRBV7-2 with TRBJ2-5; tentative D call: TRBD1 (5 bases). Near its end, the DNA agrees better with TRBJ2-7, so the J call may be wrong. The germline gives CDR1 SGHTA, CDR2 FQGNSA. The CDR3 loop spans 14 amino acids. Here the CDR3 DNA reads TGTGCCAGCAGCTTATTGGGTCAGGGCGACGAGCAGTACTTC. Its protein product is CASSLLGQGDEQYF.

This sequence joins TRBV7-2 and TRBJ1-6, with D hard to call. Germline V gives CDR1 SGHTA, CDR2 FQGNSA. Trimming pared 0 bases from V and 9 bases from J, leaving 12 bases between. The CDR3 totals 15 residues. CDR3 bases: TGTGCCAGCAGCTTAGCCGCCGGGGTGAGTTCACCCCTCCACTTT. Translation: CASSLAAGVSSPLHF.

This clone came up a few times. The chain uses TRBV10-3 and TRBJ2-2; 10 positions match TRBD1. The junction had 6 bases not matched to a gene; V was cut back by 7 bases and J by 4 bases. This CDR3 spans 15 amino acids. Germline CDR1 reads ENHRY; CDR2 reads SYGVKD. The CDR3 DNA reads TGTGCCATCACCCCGGGACAGGGGACCACCGGGGAGCTGTTTTTT. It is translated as CAITPGQGTTGELFF.

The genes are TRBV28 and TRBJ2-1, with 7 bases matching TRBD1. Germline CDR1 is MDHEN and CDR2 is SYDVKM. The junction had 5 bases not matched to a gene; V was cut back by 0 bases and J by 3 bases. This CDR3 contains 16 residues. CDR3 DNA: TGTGCCAGCAGTTTATGGGGGGACAGCCGCTACAATGAGCAGTTCTTC. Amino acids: CASSLWGDSRYNEQFF.

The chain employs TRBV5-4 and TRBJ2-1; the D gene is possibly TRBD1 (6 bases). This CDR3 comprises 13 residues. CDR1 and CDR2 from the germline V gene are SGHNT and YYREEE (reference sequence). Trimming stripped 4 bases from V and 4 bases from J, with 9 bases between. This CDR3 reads CASSNDRYNEQFF. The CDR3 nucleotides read TGTGCCAGCAGCAACGACAGGTACAATGAGCAGTTCTTC.

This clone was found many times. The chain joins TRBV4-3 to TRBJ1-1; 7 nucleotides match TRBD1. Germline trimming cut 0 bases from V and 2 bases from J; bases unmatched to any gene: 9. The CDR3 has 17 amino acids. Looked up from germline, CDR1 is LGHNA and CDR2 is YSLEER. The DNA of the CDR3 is TGCGCCAGCAGCCAAGAGACCGGGACAGAGCTTAACACTGAAGCTTTCTTT. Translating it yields CASSQETGTELNTEAFF.

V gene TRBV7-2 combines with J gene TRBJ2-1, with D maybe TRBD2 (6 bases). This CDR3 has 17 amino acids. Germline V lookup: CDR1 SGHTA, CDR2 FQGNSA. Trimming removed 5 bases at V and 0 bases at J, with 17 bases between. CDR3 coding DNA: TGTGCCAGCAGCCTCCACGGAGGAGGGAGCTCCTACAATGAGCAGTTCTTC. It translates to CASSLHGGGSSYNEQFF.

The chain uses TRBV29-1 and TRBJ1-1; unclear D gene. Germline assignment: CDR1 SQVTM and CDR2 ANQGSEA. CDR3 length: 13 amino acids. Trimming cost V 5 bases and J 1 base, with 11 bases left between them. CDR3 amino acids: CSVRRDTNTEAFF. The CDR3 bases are TGCAGCGTTAGGCGGGATACGAACACTGAAGCTTTCTTT. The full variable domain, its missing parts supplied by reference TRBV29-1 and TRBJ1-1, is SAVISQKPSRDICQRGTSLTIQCQVDSQVTMMFWYRQQPGQSLTLIATANQGSEATYESGFVIDKFPISRPNLTFSTLTVSNMSPEDSSIYLCSVRRDTNTEAFFGQGTRLTVV.

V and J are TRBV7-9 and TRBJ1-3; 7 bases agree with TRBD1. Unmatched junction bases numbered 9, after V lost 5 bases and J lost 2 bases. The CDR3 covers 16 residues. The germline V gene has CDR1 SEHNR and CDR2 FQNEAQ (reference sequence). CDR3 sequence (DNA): TGTGCCAGCAGCGTCCTTAGGGGGCACCCTGGAAACACCATATATTTT. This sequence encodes CASSVLRGHPGNTIYF.

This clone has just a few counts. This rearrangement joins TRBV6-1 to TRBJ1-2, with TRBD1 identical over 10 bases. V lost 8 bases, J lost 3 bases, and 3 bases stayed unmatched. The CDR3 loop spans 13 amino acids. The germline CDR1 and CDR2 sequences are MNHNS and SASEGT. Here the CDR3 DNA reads TGTGCCAGCGGGGACAGGGGATACTATGGCTACACCTTC. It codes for CASGDRGYYGYTF.

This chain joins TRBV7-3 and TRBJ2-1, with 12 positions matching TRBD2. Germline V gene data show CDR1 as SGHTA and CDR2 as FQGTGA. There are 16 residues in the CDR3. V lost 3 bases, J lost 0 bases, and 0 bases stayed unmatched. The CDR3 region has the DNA TGTGCCAGCAGCTTGACTAGCGGGGGCTCCTACAATGAGCAGTTCTTC. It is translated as CASSLTSGGSYNEQFF. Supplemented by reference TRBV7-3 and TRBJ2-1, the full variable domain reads GAGVSQTPSNKVTEKGKYVELRCDPISGHTALYWYRQSLGQGPEFLIYFQGTGAADDSGLPNDRFFAVRPEGSVSTLKIQRTERGDSAVYLCASSLTSGGSYNEQFFGPGTRLTVL.

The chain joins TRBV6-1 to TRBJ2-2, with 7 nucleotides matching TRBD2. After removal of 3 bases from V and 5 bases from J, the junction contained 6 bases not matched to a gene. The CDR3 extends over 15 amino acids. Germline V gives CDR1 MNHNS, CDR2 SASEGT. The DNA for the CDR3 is TGTGCCAGCAGTGAGATTCGGGGGGAAACCGGGGAGCTGTTTTTT. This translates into CASSEIRGETGELFF.